This TCR beta chain was sequenced in a study of shared clonotypes between healthy human individuals. Samples underwent the assay at deep level. Assay used: immunoSEQ multiplex PCR; TCRdb lists only in-frame clones, some missing. Seen here are some 2,100,000 clones, more than 90% observed once, and the top ten hold roughly 0.13%. CDR3 size: 15 residues. The germline CDR1 and CDR2 sequences are SGHTA and FQGNSA. Trimming stripped 1 base from V and 4 bases from J, with 14 bases between. Points on this clone: As yet, its antigen is unknown.

Study results and caveats: Rarefaction curves obtained for sorted subsets showed sequencing incomplete despite large depth.

This chain uses TRBV7-2 with TRBJ2-7, with D maybe TRBD1 (6 bases). The sequencing sample was made of naive CD4+ T cells sorted from blood. Described subset: CD45RA+ positively selected. This receptor was obtained from a man between 18 and 29 years old in good health. CDR3 amino acids: CASSLGQGYVYEQYF. In DNA, the CDR3 is TGTGCCAGCAGCTTAGGGCAGGGGTATGTGTACGAGCAGTACTTC.